Described below is a single T cell receptor beta chain sequence and its context. V was trimmed by 0 bases and J by 6 bases, leaving 13 bases between them. The CDR3 has 14 residues. Germline V lookup: CDR1 SGHKS, CDR2 YYEKEE (reference sequence). Data came from immunoSEQ multiplex PCR; TCRdb stores just in-frame clones and leaves some out. Counted here are 25,000 to 30,000 clones, about 85% occurring once; the ten biggest clones make up around 27%. This sample stems from a study of OX40 agonist ivuxolimab in advanced cancers. Study-level background: Administration of intravenous ivuxolimab to patients occurred every 2 weeks at 0.01 to 10 mg/kg. Among those enrolled, mean age was roughly 55 years (range about 23 to 90) and roughly 84% were male.

The V and J genes are TRBV5-5 and TRBJ2-7; D is perhaps TRBD1 or TRBD2 (5 bases each). This TCR was sampled from an adult with an advanced solid tumor such as melanoma, head and neck, liver or kidney cancer. Sequencing used CD4+ or CD8+ T cells sorted from blood, obtained in a trial of the OX40 agonist ivuxolimab. CDR3: CASSLAGQGREQYF. In DNA form, the CDR3 reads TGTGCCAGCAGCTTGGCCGGGCAGGGACGCGAGCAGTACTTC.